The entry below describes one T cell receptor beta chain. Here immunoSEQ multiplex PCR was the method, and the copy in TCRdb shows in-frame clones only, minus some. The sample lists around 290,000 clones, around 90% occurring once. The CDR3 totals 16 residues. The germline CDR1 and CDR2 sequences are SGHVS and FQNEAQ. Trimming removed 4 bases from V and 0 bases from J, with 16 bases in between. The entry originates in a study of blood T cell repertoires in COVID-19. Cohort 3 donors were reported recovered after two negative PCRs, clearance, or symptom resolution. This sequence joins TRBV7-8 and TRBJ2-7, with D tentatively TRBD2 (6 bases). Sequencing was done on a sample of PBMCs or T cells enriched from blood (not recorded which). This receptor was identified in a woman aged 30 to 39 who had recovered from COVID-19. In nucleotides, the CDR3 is TGTGCCAGCAGCTCGACGCCATCAGCGGGCTCCTACGAGCAGTACTTC. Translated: CASSSTPSAGSYEQYF.